The clone carrying this T cell receptor (beta chain) was recorded at least ten times. The authors ran a second PCR of about 6 to 11 cycles using a sample-barcoded 5' primer and a J-beta primer mix. TCRdb ran MiXCR on the 5' RACE reads and lists one entry per CDR3 protein. Of over 1,500,000 distinct CDR3 sequences detected, more than 35% appear once; the ten largest clones hold 23%. The record originates from a study of blood T cells in healthy people across ages. CDR3 size: 14 residues. Trimming took 0 bases from V and 10 from J; bases not matched to a gene: 3. Germline V CDR1 and CDR2: ENHRY, SYGVKD.

The clonotype originates from a human donor in good health. V and J are TRBV10-3 and TRBJ1-6, with TRBD1 identical over 7 bases. The sequencing input was blood. CDR3 protein: CAISESTGRSPLHF. DNA of the CDR3: TGTGCCATCAGTGAGTCGACAGGGAGATCACCCCTCCACTTT.